This T cell receptor (beta chain) was profiled in a study of OX40 agonist ivuxolimab in advanced cancers. General notes on the study: Ivuxolimab, which targeted the costimulatory receptor OX40 (CD134), was an agonistic, fully human IgG2 monoclonal antibody. The dose-escalation cohort was 82.7% male with a mean age of around 62 years, ranging from about 20 to 85. The paper describes the monotherapy dose-escalation part (N of about 55 patients) of the phase I trial of ivuxolimab. Intravenous ivuxolimab was administered to patients every 2 weeks at six dose levels: 0.01, 0.1, 0.3, 1.5, 3 and 10 mg/kg. The purpose of peripheral TCRbeta sequencing was to test whether ivuxolimab changed TCR sequence diversity and led to clonal T-cell expansion. Prior anti-PD-1, anti-PD-L1 or anti-CTLA-4 therapy was permitted, and approximately 42% of dose-escalation patients had received checkpoint inhibitors. Partial responses occurred in three dose-escalation patients, of whom one had hepatocellular carcinoma and two had cutaneous melanoma. Among the roughly 50 dose-escalation patients, about 20 had hepatocellular carcinoma, roughly 15 melanoma, 9 renal cell carcinoma and 9 head and neck cancer. Overall study outcomes, separate from this receptor: On average, CD8+ T cells showed more expanded clones than CD4+ T cells after ivuxolimab. In the 0.1-3.0 mg/kg groups, partial responders were among the patients with the lowest normalized peripheral clonal expansion, particularly in CD8+ T cells. Low levels of normalized T-cell clonal expansion were also seen in some nonresponding patients. The antigen specificity of the clonally expanded peripheral T cells was not determined. At doses of 0.1 to 3.0 mg/kg, clonal expansion of both CD4+ and CD8+ T cells in blood was seen between baseline and week 6.

Genomic DNA was extracted from sorted cells for sequencing of the TCRbeta CDR3 region. TCRbeta CDR3 regions were sequenced using the immunoSEQ Assay. In its TCRdb copy, this immuneACCESS table keeps in-frame sequences only and misses some clones. Where compared with another copy, unresolved V genes explain less than half of these, and the others have no known cause. Present in this sample are some 46,000 clones, 70% to 90% of which were seen just once. The top ten clonotypes cover about a third of the sample. Patients with a history of autoimmune disease or receiving systemic immunosuppression were excluded from the trial. Peripheral blood for TCR sequencing was collected from all dose cohorts at baseline, on cycle 4 day 1, and on cycle 7 day 1. Samples came from an open-label, multicenter, first-in-human phase I dose-escalation trial of ivuxolimab. Adults with locally advanced or metastatic melanoma, renal cell, hepatocellular, or head and neck squamous cell carcinoma were enrolled in the trial. Before TCR sequencing, CD4+ and CD8+ T cells were separately sorted from peripheral blood.

On this clone itself: What antigen it recognizes has not been identified. No qualities accompany the bases; no much larger clone lies one base away.

Specimen: CD4+ or CD8+ T cells sorted from blood, collected in a trial of the OX40 agonist ivuxolimab. This TCR came from an adult with an advanced solid tumor such as melanoma, head and neck, liver or kidney cancer.

The sequenced DNA is TGTGCCAGCAGTTTATACGGGGAGGGTGAAGCTTTCTTT. Translated, it gives CASSLYGEGEAFF. The rearranged chain carries TRBV27 and TRBJ1-1; confidence is insufficient to name the D gene. The CDR3 numbers 13 residues from cysteine through phenylalanine. Left in the record is the CDR3 DNA by itself, 39 bases read in frame from the first base. CDR1 and CDR2 (MNHEY, SMNVEV) derive from the germline V gene (reference sequence). V is cut by 1 base and J by 7 bases, and the space between the germline ends is 10 bases.